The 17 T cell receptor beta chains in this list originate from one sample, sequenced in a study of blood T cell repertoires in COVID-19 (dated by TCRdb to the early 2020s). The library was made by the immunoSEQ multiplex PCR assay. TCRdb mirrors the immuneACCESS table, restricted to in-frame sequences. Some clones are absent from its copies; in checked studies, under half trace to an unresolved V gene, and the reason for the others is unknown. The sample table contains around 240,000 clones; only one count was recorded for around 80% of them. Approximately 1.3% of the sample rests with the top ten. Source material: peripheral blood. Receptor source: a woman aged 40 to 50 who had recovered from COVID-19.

CDR3: CASSLSGQLGQPQHF. As DNA, the CDR3 is TGTGCCAGCAGCTTATCAGGACAGCTTGGGCAGCCCCAGCATTTT. V is TRBV7-9 and J is TRBJ1-5; D is possibly TRBD1 (6 bases). V was trimmed by 2 bases and J by 7 bases, leaving 15 bases between them. The CDR3 is made up of 15 amino acids. Germline V gene data show CDR1 as SEHNR and CDR2 as FQNEAQ (reference sequence). Looking up the rest from reference TRBV7-9 and TRBJ1-5 gives the full variable domain: DTGVSQNPRHKITKRGQNVTFRCDPISEHNRLYWYRQTLGQGPEFLTYFQNEAQLEKSRLLSDRFSAERPKGSFSTLEIQRTEQGDSAMYLCASSLSGQLGQPQHFGDGTRLSIL.

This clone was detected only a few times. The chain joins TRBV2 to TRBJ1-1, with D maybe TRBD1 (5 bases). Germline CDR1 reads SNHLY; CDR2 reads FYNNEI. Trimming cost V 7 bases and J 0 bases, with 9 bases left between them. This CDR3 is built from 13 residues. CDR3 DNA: TGTGCCAGCACCGGGACTTTGAACACTGAAGCTTTCTTT. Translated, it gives CASTGTLNTEAFF.

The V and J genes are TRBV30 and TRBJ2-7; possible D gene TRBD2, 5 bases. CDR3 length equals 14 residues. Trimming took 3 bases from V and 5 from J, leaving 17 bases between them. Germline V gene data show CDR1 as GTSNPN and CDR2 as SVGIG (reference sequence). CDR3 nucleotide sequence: TGTGCCTGGAGCGTCGTGCGGGCCGCGAACGAGCAGTACTTC. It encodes CAWSVVRAANEQYF.

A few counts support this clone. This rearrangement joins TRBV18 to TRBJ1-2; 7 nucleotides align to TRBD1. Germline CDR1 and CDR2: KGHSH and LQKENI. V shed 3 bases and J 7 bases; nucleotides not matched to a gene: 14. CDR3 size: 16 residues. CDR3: CASSPNPQGVAGGYTF. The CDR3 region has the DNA TGTGCCAGCTCACCCAACCCTCAGGGGGTCGCGGGTGGCTACACCTTC.

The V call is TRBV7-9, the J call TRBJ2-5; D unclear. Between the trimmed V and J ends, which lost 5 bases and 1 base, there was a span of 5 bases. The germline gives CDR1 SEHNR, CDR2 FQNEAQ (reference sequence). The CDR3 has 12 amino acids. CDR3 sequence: CASSTAQETQYF. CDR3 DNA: TGTGCCAGCAGCACAGCCCAAGAGACCCAGTACTTC.

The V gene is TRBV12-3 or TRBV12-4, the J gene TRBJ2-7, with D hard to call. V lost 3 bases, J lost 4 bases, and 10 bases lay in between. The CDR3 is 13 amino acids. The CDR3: CASSFSEMYEQYF. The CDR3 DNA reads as TGTGCCAGCAGTTTCTCGGAGATGTACGAGCAGTACTTC.

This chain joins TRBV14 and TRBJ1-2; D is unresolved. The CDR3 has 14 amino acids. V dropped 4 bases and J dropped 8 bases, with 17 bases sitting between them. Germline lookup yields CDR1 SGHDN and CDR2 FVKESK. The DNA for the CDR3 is TGTGCCAGCAGCCCAAGCGGGAATCGTATGGGCTACACCTTC. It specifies CASSPSGNRMGYTF.

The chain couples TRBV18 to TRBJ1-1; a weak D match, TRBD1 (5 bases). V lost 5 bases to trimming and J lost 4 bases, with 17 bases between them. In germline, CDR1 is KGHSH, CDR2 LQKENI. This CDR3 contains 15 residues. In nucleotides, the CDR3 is TGTGCCAGCTCAACGGGACTCGAGCGAACCACTGAAGCTTTCTTT. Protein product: CASSTGLERTTEAFF. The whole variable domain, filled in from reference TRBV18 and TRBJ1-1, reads NAGVMQNPRHLVRRRGQEARLRCSPMKGHSHVYWYRQLPEEGLKFMVYLQKENIIDESGMPKERFSAEFPKEGPSILRIQQVVRGDSAAYFCASSTGLERTTEAFFGQGTRLTVV.

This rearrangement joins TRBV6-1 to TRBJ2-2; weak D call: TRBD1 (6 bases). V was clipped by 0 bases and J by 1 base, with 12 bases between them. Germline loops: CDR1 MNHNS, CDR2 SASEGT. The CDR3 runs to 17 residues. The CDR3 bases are TGTGCCAGCAGTGAAGCGCAGCAGGGGATGAACACCGGGGAGCTGTTTTTT. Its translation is CASSEAQQGMNTGELFF.

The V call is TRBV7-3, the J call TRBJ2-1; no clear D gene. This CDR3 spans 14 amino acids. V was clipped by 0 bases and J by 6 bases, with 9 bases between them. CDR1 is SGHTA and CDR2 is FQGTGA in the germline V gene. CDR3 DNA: TGTGCCAGCAGCTTAACTCTTGTCAGCAATGAGCAGTTCTTC. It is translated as CASSLTLVSNEQFF.

The chain's CDR3 is CASSYVSGRYTDTQYF. The DNA for the CDR3 is TGTGCCAGCAGTTATGTTAGCGGACGATACACAGATACGCAGTATTTT. This sequence joins TRBV6-6 and TRBJ2-3; possibly TRBD2 for D (6 bases). The CDR3 sequence is 16 residues long. CDR1 and CDR2 from the germline V gene are MNHNY and SVGAGI (reference sequence). The V end lost 3 bases, the J end lost 2 bases, and 15 bases lay between the germline ends.

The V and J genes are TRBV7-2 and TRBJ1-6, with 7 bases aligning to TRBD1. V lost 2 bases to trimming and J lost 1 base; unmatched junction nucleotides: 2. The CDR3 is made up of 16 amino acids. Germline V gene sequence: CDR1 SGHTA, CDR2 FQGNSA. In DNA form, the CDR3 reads TGTGCCAGCAGCTTACGGGACAGATCCTATAATTCACCCCTCCACTTT. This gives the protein CASSLRDRSYNSPLHF.

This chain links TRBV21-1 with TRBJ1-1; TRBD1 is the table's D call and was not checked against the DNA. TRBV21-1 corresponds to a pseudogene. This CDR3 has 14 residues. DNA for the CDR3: TGTGCCAGCAGCAAAGAGGAGCAGGGGACTGAAGCTTTCTTT. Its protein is CASSKEEQGTEAFF.

Here the CDR3 reads CASSPARTEYTGELFF. The CDR3 DNA is TGTGCCAGCAGCCCCGCCCGGACAGAATACACCGGGGAGCTGTTTTTT. This chain links TRBV13 with TRBJ2-2; tentatively, D is TRBD1 (6 bases). This CDR3 contains 16 residues. Trimming stripped 5 bases from V and 3 bases from J, with 16 bases between. Germline V gene data show CDR1 as PRHDT and CDR2 as FYEKMQ (reference sequence).

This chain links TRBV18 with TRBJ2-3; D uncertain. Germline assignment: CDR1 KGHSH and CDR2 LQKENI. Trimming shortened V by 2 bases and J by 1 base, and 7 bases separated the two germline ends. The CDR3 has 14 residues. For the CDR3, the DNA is TGTGCCAGCTCACCAATCTCCCGCACAGATACGCAGTATTTT. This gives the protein CASSPISRTDTQYF.

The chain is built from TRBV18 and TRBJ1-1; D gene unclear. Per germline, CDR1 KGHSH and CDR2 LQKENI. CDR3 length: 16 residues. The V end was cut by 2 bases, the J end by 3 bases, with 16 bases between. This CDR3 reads CASSPGPPPGYTEAFF. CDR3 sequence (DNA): TGTGCCAGCTCACCAGGGCCCCCGCCTGGGTACACTGAAGCTTTCTTT. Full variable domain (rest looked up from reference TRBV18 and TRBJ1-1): NAGVMQNPRHLVRRRGQEARLRCSPMKGHSHVYWYRQLPEEGLKFMVYLQKENIIDESGMPKERFSAEFPKEGPSILRIQQVVRGDSAAYFCASSPGPPPGYTEAFFGQGTRLTVV.

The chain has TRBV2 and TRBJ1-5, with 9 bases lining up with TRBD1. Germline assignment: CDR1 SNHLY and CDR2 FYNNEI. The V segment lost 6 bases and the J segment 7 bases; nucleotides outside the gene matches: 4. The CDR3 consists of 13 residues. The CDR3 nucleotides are TGTGCCAGCAGGCGGACAGGGGACCAGCCCCAGCATTTT. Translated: CASRRTGDQPQHF.